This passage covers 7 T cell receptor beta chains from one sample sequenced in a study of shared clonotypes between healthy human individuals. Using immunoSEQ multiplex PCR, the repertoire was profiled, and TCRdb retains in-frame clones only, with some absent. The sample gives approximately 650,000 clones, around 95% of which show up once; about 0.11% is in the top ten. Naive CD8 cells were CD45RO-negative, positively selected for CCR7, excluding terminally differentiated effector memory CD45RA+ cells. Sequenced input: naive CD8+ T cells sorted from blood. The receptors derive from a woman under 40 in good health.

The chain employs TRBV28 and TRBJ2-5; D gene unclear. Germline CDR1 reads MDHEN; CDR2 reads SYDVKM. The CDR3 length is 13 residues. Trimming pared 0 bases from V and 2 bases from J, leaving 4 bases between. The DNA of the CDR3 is TGTGCCAGCAGTTTATGGCAGCAAGAGACCCAGTACTTC. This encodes CASSLWQQETQYF.

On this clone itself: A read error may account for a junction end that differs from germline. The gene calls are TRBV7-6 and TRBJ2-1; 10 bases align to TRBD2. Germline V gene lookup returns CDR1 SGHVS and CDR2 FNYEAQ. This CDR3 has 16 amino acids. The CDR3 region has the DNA TGTGCCAGCAGCCTAGCGGGGGCGGGCCTCATCGATGAGCAGTTCTTC. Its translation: CASSLAGAGLIDEQFF.

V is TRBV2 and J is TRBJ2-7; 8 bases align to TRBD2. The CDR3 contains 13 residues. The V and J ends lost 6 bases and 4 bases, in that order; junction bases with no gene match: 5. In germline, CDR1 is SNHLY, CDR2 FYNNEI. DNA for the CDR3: TGTGCCAGCAGGGGGCCTAGCGGGTACGAGCAGTACTTC. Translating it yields CASRGPSGYEQYF.

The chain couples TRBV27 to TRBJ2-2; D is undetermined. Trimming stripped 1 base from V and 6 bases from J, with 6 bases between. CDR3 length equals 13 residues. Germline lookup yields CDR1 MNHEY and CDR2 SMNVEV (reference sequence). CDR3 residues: CASSLLIAGELFF. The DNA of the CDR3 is TGTGCCAGCAGTTTATTGATTGCCGGGGAGCTGTTTTTT.

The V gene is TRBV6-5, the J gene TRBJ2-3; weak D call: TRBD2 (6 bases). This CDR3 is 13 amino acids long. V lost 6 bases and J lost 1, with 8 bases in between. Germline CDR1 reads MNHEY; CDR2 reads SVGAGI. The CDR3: CASSGSRTDTQYF. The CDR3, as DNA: TGTGCCAGCAGCGGGAGCCGCACAGATACGCAGTATTTT.

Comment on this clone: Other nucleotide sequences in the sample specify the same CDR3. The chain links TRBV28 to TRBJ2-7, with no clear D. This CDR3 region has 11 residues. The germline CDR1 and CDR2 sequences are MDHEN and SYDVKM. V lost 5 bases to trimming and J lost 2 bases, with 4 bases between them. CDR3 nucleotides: TGTGCCAGCAGTCTCACCTACGAGCAGTACTTC. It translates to CASSLTYEQYF.

CDR3 sequence (DNA): TGTGCCAGTAAGAACCTGCGGACTAGCGACCACGAGCAGTACTTC. This sequence encodes CASKNLRTSDHEQYF. The V gene is TRBV19, the J gene TRBJ2-7; TRBD2 agrees at 9 bases. The CDR3 runs to 15 residues. Germline V gene sequence: CDR1 LNHDA, CDR2 SQIVND (reference sequence). V shed 7 bases and J 5 bases; nucleotides not matched to a gene: 12.